This TCR beta chain was documented in a study of shared clonotypes between healthy human individuals. Study observations and caveats: Relative to memory subsets, naive subsets generally showed larger estimated richness. Among donors, the sharing of clonotypes was expected to be influenced by sequencing depth. What limited the represented genetic and exposure-history diversity was the small number of donors.

Splitting of each subset's genomic DNA was done evenly across several immunoSEQ plates. Generated by immunoSEQ multiplex PCR, the TCRdb table keeps only in-frame clones and is missing some. Of a few million clones detected, approximately 90% appear once; the ten largest clones hold about 0.13%. Notes on this clone: Its target is unknown.

Sequencing used naive CD4+ T cells sorted from blood. Subset denoted: CD45RA+ positively selected. This clonotype was obtained from a man in his late teens or twenties in good health.

CDR3 protein: CASGTSGKRYEQYF. For the CDR3, the DNA is TGCGCCAGCGGGACTAGCGGGAAACGATACGAGCAGTACTTC. The rearrangement uses TRBV10-1 and TRBJ2-7, with TRBD2 matching 13 bases. J gave up 4 bases and V 8 bases, and 5 bases lay outside the gene matches. Germline CDR1 and CDR2: WNHNN and SYGVQD (reference sequence). This CDR3 is 14 amino acids long.